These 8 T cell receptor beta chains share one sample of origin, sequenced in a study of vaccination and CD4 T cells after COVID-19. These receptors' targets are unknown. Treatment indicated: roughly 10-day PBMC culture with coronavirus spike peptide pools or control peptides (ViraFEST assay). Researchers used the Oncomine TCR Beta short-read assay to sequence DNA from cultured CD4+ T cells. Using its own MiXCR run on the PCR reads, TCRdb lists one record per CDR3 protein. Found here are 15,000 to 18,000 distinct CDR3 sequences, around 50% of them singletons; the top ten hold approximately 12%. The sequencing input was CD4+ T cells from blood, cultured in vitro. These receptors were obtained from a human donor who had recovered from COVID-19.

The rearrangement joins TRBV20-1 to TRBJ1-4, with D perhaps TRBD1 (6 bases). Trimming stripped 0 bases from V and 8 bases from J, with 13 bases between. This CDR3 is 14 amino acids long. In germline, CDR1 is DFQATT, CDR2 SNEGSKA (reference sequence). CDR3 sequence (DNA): TGCAGTGCTAGAGATCAAGTGGGGACAGAAAAACTGTTTTTT. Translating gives CSARDQVGTEKLFF.

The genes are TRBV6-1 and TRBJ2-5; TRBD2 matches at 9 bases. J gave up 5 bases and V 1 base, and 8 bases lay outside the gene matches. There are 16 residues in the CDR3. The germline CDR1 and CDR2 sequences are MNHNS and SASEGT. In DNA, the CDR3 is TGTGCCAGCAGTGAAGAGGGTAGCGGGAGCGGCGAGACCCAGTACTTC. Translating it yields CASSEEGSGSGETQYF.

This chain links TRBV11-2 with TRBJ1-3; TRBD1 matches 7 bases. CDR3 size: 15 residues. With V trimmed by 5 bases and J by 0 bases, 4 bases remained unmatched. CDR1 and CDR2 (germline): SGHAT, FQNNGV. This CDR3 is CASSPRTGSGNTIYF. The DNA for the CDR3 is TGTGCCAGCAGCCCCCGGACAGGCTCTGGAAACACCATATATTTT.

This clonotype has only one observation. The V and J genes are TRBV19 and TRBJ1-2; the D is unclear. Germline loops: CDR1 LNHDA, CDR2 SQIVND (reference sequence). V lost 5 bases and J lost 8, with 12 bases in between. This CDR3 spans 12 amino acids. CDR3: CASSVGRRGYTF. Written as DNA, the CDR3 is TGTGCCAGTAGTGTTGGCCGGCGGGGCTACACCTTC.

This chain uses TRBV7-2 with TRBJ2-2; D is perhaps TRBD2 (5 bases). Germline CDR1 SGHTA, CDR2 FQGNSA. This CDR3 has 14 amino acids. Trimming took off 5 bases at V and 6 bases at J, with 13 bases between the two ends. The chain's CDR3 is CASSLLVQAGELFF. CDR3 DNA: TGTGCCAGCAGCCTACTAGTGCAGGCCGGGGAGCTGTTTTTT.

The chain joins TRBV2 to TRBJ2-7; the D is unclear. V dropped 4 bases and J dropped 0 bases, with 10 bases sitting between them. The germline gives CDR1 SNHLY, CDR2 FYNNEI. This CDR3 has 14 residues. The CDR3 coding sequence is TGTGCCAGCAGTGTACGGGTATTCTCCTACGAGCAGTACTTC. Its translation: CASSVRVFSYEQYF. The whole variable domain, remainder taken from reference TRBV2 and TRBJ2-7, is EPEVTQTPSHQVTQMGQEVILRCVPISNHLYFYWYRQILGQKVEFLVSFYNNEISEKSEIFDDQFSVERPDGSNFTLKIRSTKLEDSAMYFCASSVRVFSYEQYFGPGTRLTVT.

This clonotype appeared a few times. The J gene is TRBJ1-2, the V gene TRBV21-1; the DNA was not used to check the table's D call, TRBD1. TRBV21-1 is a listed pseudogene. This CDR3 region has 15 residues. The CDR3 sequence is CASSPGTGAFYGYTF. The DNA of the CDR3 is TGCGCCAGCAGCCCCGGGACAGGGGCCTTTTATGGCTACACCTTC.

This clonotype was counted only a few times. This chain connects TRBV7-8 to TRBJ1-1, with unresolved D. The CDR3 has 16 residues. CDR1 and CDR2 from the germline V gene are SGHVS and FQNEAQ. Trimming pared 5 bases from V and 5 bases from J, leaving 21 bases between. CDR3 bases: TGTGCCAGCAGCCCAGAAGGAGGGTCGCAGAGTACTGAAGCTTTCTTT. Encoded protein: CASSPEGGSQSTEAFF.